One sample yielded the 3 T cell receptor beta chains listed below, sequenced in a study of blood T cell repertoires in COVID-19. The protocol was immunoSEQ multiplex PCR, while the TCRdb copy is restricted to in-frame clones and leaves out a portion. The table has 20,000 to 25,000 clones, roughly 80% seen once. Sample: peripheral blood. These receptors were collected from a woman older than 75 with acute or convalescent COVID-19.

The gene calls are TRBV5-1 and TRBJ2-1, with 8 positions matching TRBD2. CDR3 length: 15 amino acids. The germline V gene encodes CDR1 SGHRS and CDR2 YFSETQ. The junction had 6 bases not matched to a gene; V was cut back by 0 bases and J by 7 bases. The CDR3, as DNA: TGCGCCAGCAGCTTGGAGGCGCCGGGGGGGAATGAGCAGTTCTTC. Translating gives CASSLEAPGGNEQFF.

This chain joins TRBV7-9 and TRBJ1-2; no clear D gene. CDR1 is SEHNR and CDR2 is FQNEAQ in the germline V gene (reference sequence). V dropped 1 base and J dropped 0 bases, with 6 bases sitting between them. This CDR3 has 14 amino acids. CDR3 sequence reads: CASSLDITNYGYTF. The CDR3 coding sequence is TGTGCCAGCAGCTTAGACATTACTAACTATGGCTACACCTTC. The complete variable domain, with remaining parts taken from reference TRBV7-9 and TRBJ1-2, reads DTGVSQNPRHKITKRGQNVTFRCDPISEHNRLYWYRQTLGQGPEFLTYFQNEAQLEKSRLLSDRFSAERPKGSFSTLEIQRTEQGDSAMYLCASSLDITNYGYTFGSGTRLTVV.

The chain carries TRBV7-8 and TRBJ1-2; 8 nucleotides align to TRBD1. V shed 4 bases and J 4 bases; nucleotides not matched to a gene: 11. There are 16 residues in the CDR3. Looked up from germline, CDR1 is SGHVS and CDR2 is FQNEAQ. In nucleotides, the CDR3 is TGTGCCAGCAGCTCTCAACAGGGGGGCAAGACCTATGGCTACACCTTC. This codes for CASSSQQGGKTYGYTF.